Presented here are 30 T cell receptor beta chains from one specimen sequenced in a study of identical twins. TCRdb independently ran MiXCR on the 5' RACE reads; one entry per CDR3 protein. The sample lists around 530,000 distinct CDR3 sequences; approximately 14% were seen once. The same data also contributed to another study, on yellow fever vaccine responses in identical twins.

The sample was CD4+ T cells sorted from blood. The receptor set was obtained from a woman aged 18 to 35 in good health.

This clonotype was seen a few times. V usage is TRBV7-9 and J usage is TRBJ2-1, with a weak D call TRBD2 (6 bases). There are 10 residues in the CDR3. In germline, CDR1 is SEHNR, CDR2 FQNEAQ (reference sequence). Trimming shortened V by 10 bases and J by 8 bases, and 9 bases separated the two germline ends. The CDR3 nucleotides are TGTGCCACAGGCGGGGATGAGCAGTTCTTC. Residues: CATGGDEQFF.

This clonotype has only a few counts. The CDR3, as DNA: TGTGCCAGCAGCGATCCACAGGGTCGCTATGGCTACACCTTC. This sequence encodes CASSDPQGRYGYTF. The rearrangement joins TRBV9 to TRBJ1-2, with D perhaps TRBD1 (6 bases). The CDR3 covers 14 residues. Between the trimmed V and J ends, which lost 3 bases and 4 bases, there was a span of 13 bases. Germline-derived CDR1 and CDR2 are SGDLS and YYNGEE.

The J gene is TRBJ1-1, the V gene TRBV5-1, with unresolved D. The CDR3 is made up of 14 amino acids. V was clipped by 0 bases and J by 1 base, with 7 bases between them. CDR1 and CDR2 (germline): SGHRS, YFSETQ. The CDR3 coding sequence is TGCGCCAGCAGCTTGGCTAGGGAGAACACTGAAGCTTTCTTT. This translates into CASSLARENTEAFF.

Here the CDR3 DNA reads TGTGCCACCAGTGATCCCTCAGGGGGGTATGAGCAGTTCTTC. Amino acids: CATSDPSGGYEQFF. The V call is TRBV24-1, the J call TRBJ2-1; a weak D match, TRBD1 (7 bases). Trimming removed 3 bases at V and 8 bases at J, with 13 bases between. The CDR3 sequence is 14 residues long. From germline, CDR1 is KGHDR and CDR2 SFDVKD.

The V gene is TRBV12-3 or TRBV12-4, the J gene TRBJ2-5; D is possibly TRBD1 or TRBD2 (5 bases each). The V end was cut by 6 bases, the J end by 3 bases, with 11 bases between. This CDR3 has 13 residues. CDR3 in amino acids: CASRKGTEETQYF. DNA of the CDR3: TGTGCCAGCAGGAAAGGGACGGAAGAGACCCAGTACTTC.

The chain recombines TRBV12-3 or TRBV12-4 with TRBJ1-3; 7 nucleotides agree with TRBD1. V lost 5 bases and J lost 1; bases outside the gene matches: 8. CDR3 length equals 16 residues. This chain's CDR3 is CASSPVIQGSGNTIYF. In DNA form, the CDR3 reads TGTGCCAGCAGTCCGGTTATACAGGGGTCTGGAAACACCATATATTTT.

The V and J genes are TRBV12-3 or TRBV12-4 and TRBJ1-1; 11 bases fit TRBD1. The CDR3 is made up of 14 amino acids. V dropped 7 bases and J dropped 2; count of bases not matched to a gene: 3. As DNA, the CDR3 is TGTGCCAGCACCCGGACAGGGGGCAACACTGAAGCTTTCTTT. This translates into CASTRTGGNTEAFF.

The rearrangement uses TRBV20-1 and TRBJ1-5; TRBD1 matches at 7 bases. The CDR3 consists of 14 residues. The trim removed 0 bases at V and 7 bases at J, leaving 6 bases unmatched. The germline CDR1 and CDR2 sequences are DFQATT and SNEGSKA (reference sequence). Written as DNA, the CDR3 is TGCAGTGCTAGAGATCCACAGGGGCAACAGCCCCAGCATTTT. Its protein product is CSARDPQGQQPQHF.

CDR3 protein: CASSDSMTYEQYF. The CDR3 nucleotides are TGTGCCAGCAGCGACAGTATGACCTACGAGCAGTACTTC. The chain recombines TRBV3-1 with TRBJ2-7; D is perhaps TRBD1 (5 bases). V was trimmed by 5 bases and J by 2 bases, leaving 10 bases between them. The CDR3 covers 13 residues. Germline lookup yields CDR1 LGHDT and CDR2 YNNKEL (reference sequence).

This clonotype has just a few counts. CDR3 DNA sequence: TGTGCCAGCAGTTACTCGACTAGCGGGAGAATGCATACGCAGTATTTT. Its translation: CASSYSTSGRMHTQYF. V is TRBV6-5 and J is TRBJ2-3; TRBD2 matches 12 bases. CDR1 MNHEY and CDR2 SVGAGI come from the germline V gene. The CDR3 loop spans 16 amino acids. Germline trimming cut 0 bases from V and 7 bases from J; bases unmatched to any gene: 5.

In its sample, this clonotype was seen a few times. The gene calls are TRBV14 and TRBJ2-1; possibly TRBD1 or TRBD2 for D (6 bases each). CDR1 SGHDN and CDR2 FVKESK come from the germline V gene. The CDR3 consists of 19 residues. The V end was cut by 1 base, the J end by 1 base, with 20 bases between. CDR3 amino acids: CASSQGVARDTLSYNEQFF. CDR3 sequence (DNA): TGTGCCAGCAGCCAAGGAGTCGCGCGGGACACTCTATCCTACAATGAGCAGTTCTTC.

V usage is TRBV5-1 and J usage is TRBJ2-5; D gene unclear. V lost 2 bases, J lost 1 base, and 12 bases lay in between. There are 15 residues in the CDR3. The germline CDR1 and CDR2 sequences are SGHRS and YFSETQ. As DNA, the CDR3 is TGCGCCAGCAGCTTCCGACCGGTGGGCCAAGAGACCCAGTACTTC. This translates into CASSFRPVGQETQYF.

This clonotype has more than one count but fewer than ten. This sequence joins TRBV20-1 and TRBJ2-5; no clear D. The CDR3 length is 14 residues. From germline, CDR1 is DFQATT and CDR2 SNEGSKA (reference sequence). V was cut by 3 bases and J by 2 bases, with 13 bases left in between. CDR3 DNA sequence: TGCAGTGCTAGCCCTGGGCTTACTCAAGAGACCCAGTACTTC. Residues: CSASPGLTQETQYF.

Ten or more counts support this clonotype. This chain connects TRBV14 to TRBJ2-3, with 7 bases that match TRBD2. The CDR3 has 16 residues. Trimming at V came to 2 bases and at J to 2 bases, leaving 7 bases not matched to a gene. Germline V gives CDR1 SGHDN, CDR2 FVKESK. The CDR3 is CASSQLDGGSTDTQYF. The DNA of the CDR3 is TGTGCCAGCAGCCAATTAGACGGGGGGTCCACAGATACGCAGTATTTT.

This clonotype showed up many times. The gene calls are TRBV14 and TRBJ2-1, with 7 bases fitting TRBD2. The CDR3 extends over 16 amino acids. V gave up 4 bases and J gave up 2 bases; unmatched junction bases: 8. Germline lookup yields CDR1 SGHDN and CDR2 FVKESK. CDR3 sequence reads: CASSRRGTGTYNEQFF. CDR3 bases: TGTGCCAGCAGCCGGCGGGGGACTGGAACCTACAATGAGCAGTTCTTC.

This chain connects TRBV29-1 to TRBJ2-3; no clear D gene. The CDR3 has 11 amino acids. Germline V gene sequence: CDR1 SQVTM, CDR2 ANQGSEA. Trimming took off 7 bases at V and 0 bases at J, with 5 bases between the two ends. The chain's CDR3 is CSATSTDTQYF. CDR3 coding DNA: TGCAGCGCCACAAGCACAGATACGCAGTATTTT.

This rearrangement joins TRBV5-1 to TRBJ2-5, with 8 nucleotides matching TRBD2. CDR1 SGHRS and CDR2 YFSETQ come from the germline V gene. The CDR3 loop spans 16 amino acids. V lost 1 base to trimming and J lost 3 bases; unmatched junction nucleotides: 8. This chain's CDR3 is CASSLYGGDLKETQYF. Here the CDR3 DNA reads TGCGCCAGCAGCTTGTACGGGGGGGATCTGAAAGAGACCCAGTACTTC. The full variable domain, in which reference TRBV5-1 and TRBJ2-5 provide the parts outside the CDR3, is KAGVTQTPRYLIKTRGQQVTLSCSPISGHRSVSWYQQTPGQGLQFLFEYFSETQRNKGNFPGRFSGRQFSNSRSEMNVSTLELGDSALYLCASSLYGGDLKETQYFGPGTRLLVL.

This clonotype appeared many times. The rearrangement joins TRBV4-1 to TRBJ1-1; 7 bases map to TRBD1. V lost 4 bases and J lost 3; bases outside the gene matches: 5. The CDR3 loop spans 14 amino acids. Germline CDR1 MGHRA, CDR2 YSYEKL. CDR3 sequence reads: CASSRGDRYTEAFF. As DNA, the CDR3 is TGCGCCAGCAGCCGCGGGGACAGATACACTGAAGCTTTCTTT.

The rearrangement links TRBV28 to TRBJ2-5; unclear D gene. The germline gives CDR1 MDHEN, CDR2 SYDVKM. Trimming removed 3 bases from V and 4 bases from J, with 12 bases in between. CDR3 length: 14 amino acids. DNA of the CDR3: TGTGCCAGCAGTTTGTTAGGGCTTGCAGAGACCCAGTACTTC. Translating gives CASSLLGLAETQYF.

The chain has TRBV12-3 or TRBV12-4 and TRBJ2-1, with 10 nucleotides matching TRBD2. This CDR3 is 17 amino acids long. V was pared by 3 bases and J by 8 bases, with 13 bases of the junction left unmatched. This CDR3 reads CASSFRPAGGLKDEQFF. CDR3 DNA: TGTGCCAGCAGTTTCAGACCAGCGGGGGGGCTCAAGGATGAGCAGTTCTTC.

This clonotype has ten or more counts. The CDR3, as DNA: TGTGCCATCAGTGAGACTAGCGGGAGTGGATACAATGAGCAGTTCTTC. Translation: CAISETSGSGYNEQFF. The chain carries TRBV10-3 and TRBJ2-1, with 11 bases that match TRBD2. This CDR3 comprises 16 residues. V lost 2 bases to trimming and J lost 4 bases; unmatched junction nucleotides: 4. Germline CDR1 and CDR2: ENHRY and SYGVKD.

The chain uses TRBV20-1 and TRBJ1-5; a possible D gene is TRBD1 (6 bases). This CDR3 comprises 13 residues. Germline V gene data show CDR1 as DFQATT and CDR2 as SNEGSKA (reference sequence). The CDR3 protein is CSAEGGSNQPQHF. CDR3 bases: TGCAGCGCGGAAGGGGGGAGCAATCAGCCCCAGCATTTT.

This clonotype occurred a few times. CDR3 nucleotides: TGCGCCAGCAGCTTGGATCCAGGGATGGATGGTGGCTACACCTTC. Translating it yields CASSLDPGMDGGYTF. The chain is built from TRBV5-1 and TRBJ1-2; TRBD1 might be the D (5 bases). Per germline, CDR1 SGHRS and CDR2 YFSETQ. V gave up 0 bases and J gave up 7 bases, with 16 bases separating them. This CDR3 is built from 15 residues.

This clonotype was seen a handful of times. The V gene is TRBV29-1, the J gene TRBJ1-1; no clear D gene. CDR1 is SQVTM, CDR2 ANQGSEA, per germline. The V gene lost 7 bases and the J gene lost 5 bases, with 20 bases spanning the gap. The CDR3 runs 14 residues. The chain's CDR3 is CSALRKGIGTEAFF. The CDR3 nucleotides are TGCAGCGCCCTGAGGAAAGGGATCGGTACTGAAGCTTTCTTT.

The rearrangement links TRBV20-1 to TRBJ1-5; 7 bases fit TRBD1. In germline, CDR1 is DFQATT, CDR2 SNEGSKA (reference sequence). The CDR3 totals 14 residues. V lost 5 bases to trimming and J lost 5 bases; unmatched junction nucleotides: 9. CDR3 region: CSASPGQTDQPQHF. CDR3 DNA: TGCAGTGCTTCACCGGGACAGACTGATCAGCCCCAGCATTTT.

The chain carries TRBV27 and TRBJ2-7, with D possibly TRBD1 on 5 matching bases. V was trimmed by 3 bases and J by 5 bases, leaving 11 bases between them. This CDR3 contains 13 residues. The germline gives CDR1 MNHEY, CDR2 SMNVEV (reference sequence). DNA for the CDR3: TGTGCCAGCAGTTTTCGACAGTGGGACGAGCAGTACTTC. This translates into CASSFRQWDEQYF.

This clonotype was seen a handful of times. The chain couples TRBV11-3 to TRBJ1-1; TRBD1 aligns across 7 bases. J was trimmed by 6 bases and V by 4 bases; bases with no gene match: 5. This CDR3 is built from 13 residues. Germline values: CDR1 SGHNT, CDR2 YENEEA. CDR3 nucleotide sequence: TGTGCCAGCAGCTCTCAGGGGGTCGCTGAAGCTTTCTTT. This encodes CASSSQGVAEAFF. The full variable domain, completed using reference TRBV11-3 and TRBJ1-1, is EAGVVQSPRYKIIEKKQPVAFWCNPISGHNTLYWYLQNLGQGPELLIRYENEEAVDDSQLPKDRFSAERLKGVDSTLKIQPAELGDSAVYLCASSSQGVAEAFFGQGTRLTVV.

The rearrangement joins TRBV12-3 or TRBV12-4 to TRBJ2-1, with 8 positions matching TRBD2. The V segment lost 5 bases and the J segment 4 bases; nucleotides outside the gene matches: 10. The CDR3 totals 16 residues. CDR3 loop: CASSRAGTRSYNEQFF. The DNA of the CDR3 is TGTGCCAGCAGTCGAGCCGGGACTAGGTCGTACAATGAGCAGTTCTTC.

The chain links TRBV12-3 or TRBV12-4 to TRBJ2-7; 10 positions match TRBD2. After removal of 5 bases from V and 1 base from J, the junction contained 2 bases not matched to a gene. There are 14 residues in the CDR3. The chain's CDR3 is CASSTSGISYEQYF. Here the CDR3 DNA reads TGTGCCAGCAGTACTAGCGGGATATCCTACGAGCAGTACTTC.

The chain links TRBV20-1 to TRBJ2-3; possibly TRBD1 for D (5 bases). This CDR3 comprises 12 residues. Deletions cut 5 bases from V and 6 bases from J, with 12 bases between. Germline CDR1 DFQATT, CDR2 SNEGSKA (reference sequence). The DNA for the CDR3 is TGCAGTGCTGACAATAGGGGCGATACGCAGTATTTT. Translated: CSADNRGDTQYF.